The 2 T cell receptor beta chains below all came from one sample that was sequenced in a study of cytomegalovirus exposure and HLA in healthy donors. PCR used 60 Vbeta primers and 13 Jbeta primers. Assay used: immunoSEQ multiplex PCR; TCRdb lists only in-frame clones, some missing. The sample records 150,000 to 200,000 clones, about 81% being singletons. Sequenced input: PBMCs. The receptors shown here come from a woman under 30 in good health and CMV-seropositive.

The CDR3 spells CASSLVAGGRETQYF. The CDR3 nucleotides are TGTGCCAGCAGCTTAGTAGCGGGGGGGCGGGAGACCCAGTACTTC. The rearrangement uses TRBV11-2 and TRBJ2-5; 11 positions agree with TRBD2. The CDR3 contains 15 residues. Germline CDR1 is SGHAT and CDR2 is FQNNGV. Trimming at V came to 1 base and at J to 5 bases, leaving 3 bases not matched to a gene.

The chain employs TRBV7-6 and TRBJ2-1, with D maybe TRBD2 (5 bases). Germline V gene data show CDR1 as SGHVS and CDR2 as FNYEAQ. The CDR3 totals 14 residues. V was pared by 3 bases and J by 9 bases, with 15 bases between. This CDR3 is CASSLRPEEGEQFF. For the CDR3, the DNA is TGTGCCAGCAGCTTGAGACCGGAAGAGGGTGAGCAGTTCTTC. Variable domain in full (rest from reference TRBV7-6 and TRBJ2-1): GAGVSQSPRYKVTKRGQDVALRCDPISGHVSLYWYRQALGQGPEFLTYFNYEAQQDKSGLPNDRFSAERPEGSISTLTIQRTEQRDSAMYRCASSLRPEEGEQFFGPGTRLTVL.